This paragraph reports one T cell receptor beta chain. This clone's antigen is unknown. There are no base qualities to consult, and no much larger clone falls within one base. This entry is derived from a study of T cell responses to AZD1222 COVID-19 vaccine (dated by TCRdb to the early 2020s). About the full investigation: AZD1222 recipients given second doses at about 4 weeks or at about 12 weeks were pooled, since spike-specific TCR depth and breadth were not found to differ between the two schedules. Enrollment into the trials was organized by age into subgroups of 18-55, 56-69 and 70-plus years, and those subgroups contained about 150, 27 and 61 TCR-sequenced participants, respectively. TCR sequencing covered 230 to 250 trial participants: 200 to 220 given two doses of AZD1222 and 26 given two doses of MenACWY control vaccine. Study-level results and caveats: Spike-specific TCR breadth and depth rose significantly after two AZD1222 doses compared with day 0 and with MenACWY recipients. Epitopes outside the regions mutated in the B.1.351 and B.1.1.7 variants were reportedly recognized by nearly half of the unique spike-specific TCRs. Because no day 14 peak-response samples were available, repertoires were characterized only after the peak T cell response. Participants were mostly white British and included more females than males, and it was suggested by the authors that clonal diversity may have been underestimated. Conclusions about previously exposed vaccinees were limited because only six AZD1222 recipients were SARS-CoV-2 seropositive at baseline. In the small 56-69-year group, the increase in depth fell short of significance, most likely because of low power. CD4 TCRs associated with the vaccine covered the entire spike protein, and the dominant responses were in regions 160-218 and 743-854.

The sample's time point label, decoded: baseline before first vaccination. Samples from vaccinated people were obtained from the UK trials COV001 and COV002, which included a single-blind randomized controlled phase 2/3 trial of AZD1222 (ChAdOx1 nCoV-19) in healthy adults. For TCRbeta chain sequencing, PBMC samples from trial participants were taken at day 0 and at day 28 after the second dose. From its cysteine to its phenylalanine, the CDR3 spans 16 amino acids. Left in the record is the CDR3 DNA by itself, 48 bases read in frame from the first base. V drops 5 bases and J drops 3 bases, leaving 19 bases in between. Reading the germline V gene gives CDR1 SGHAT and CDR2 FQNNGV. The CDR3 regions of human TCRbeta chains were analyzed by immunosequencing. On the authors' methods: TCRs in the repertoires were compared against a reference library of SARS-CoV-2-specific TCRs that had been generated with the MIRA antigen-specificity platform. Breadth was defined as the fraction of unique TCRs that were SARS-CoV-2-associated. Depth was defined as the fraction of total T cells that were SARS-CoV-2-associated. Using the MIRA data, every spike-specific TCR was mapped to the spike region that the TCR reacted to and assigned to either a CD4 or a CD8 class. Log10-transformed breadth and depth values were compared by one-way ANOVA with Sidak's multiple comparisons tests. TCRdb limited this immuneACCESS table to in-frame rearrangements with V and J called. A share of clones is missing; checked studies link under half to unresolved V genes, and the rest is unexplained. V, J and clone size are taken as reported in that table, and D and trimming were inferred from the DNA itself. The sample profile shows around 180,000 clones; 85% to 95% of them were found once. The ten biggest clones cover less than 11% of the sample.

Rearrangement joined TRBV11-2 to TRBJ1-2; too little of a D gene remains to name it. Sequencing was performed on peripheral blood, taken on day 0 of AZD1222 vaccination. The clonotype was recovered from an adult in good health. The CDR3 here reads CASSPVARYLYYGYTF. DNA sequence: TGTGCCAGCAGCCCCGTCGCCCGGTACCTATACTATGGCTACACCTTC.